This T cell receptor beta chain was identified during a study of blood T cells in healthy people across ages. The amount of total RNA extracted per sample was at least 5.5 micrograms. Combining a sample-barcoded 5' primer with a J-beta primer mix, a second PCR ran for roughly 6 to 12 cycles. Sequencing yielded, for each sample, at least 2.5 million paired-end reads carrying CDR3. TCRdb used MiXCR to reprocess the 5' RACE reads, holding one entry per CDR3 protein. The table shows approximately 760,000 distinct CDR3 sequences, with 20% to 25% occurring only once. Trimming left V 8 bases short and J 2 bases short, with 15 bases between. CDR3 length equals 13 residues. Germline CDR1 reads SQVTM; CDR2 reads ANQGSEA. These sequences were also reported in another study, on T cells of mothers and their children. That source reports: For each mother, over 8 million TCR beta CDR3 reads were obtained, and for each child, around 3 million. Normalized overlap was always slightly, never significantly, higher in related than unrelated mother-child pairs.

The chain has TRBV29-1 and TRBJ2-5, with a tentative D call TRBD2 (5 bases). Sequenced: blood. This sequence originates from a boy aged 5-17 years in good health. CDR3 DNA: TGCAGCACTGAGGGTTGGGGACAAGAGACCCAGTACTTC. It codes for CSTEGWGQETQYF.